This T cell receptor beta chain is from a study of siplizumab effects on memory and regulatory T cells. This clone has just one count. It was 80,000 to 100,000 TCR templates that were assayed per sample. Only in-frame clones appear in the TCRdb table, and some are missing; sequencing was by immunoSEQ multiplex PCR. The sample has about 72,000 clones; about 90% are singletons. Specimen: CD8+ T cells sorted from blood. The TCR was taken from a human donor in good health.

CDR3 DNA: TGTGCCGGAAGACTAGAAGAGGGCAATGAGCAGTTCTTC. Its protein is CAGRLEEGNEQFF. V and J are TRBV2 and TRBJ2-1; tentatively, D is TRBD2 (6 bases). Trimming stripped 11 bases from V and 6 bases from J, with 17 bases between. The CDR3 is 13 amino acids. Germline V gene data show CDR1 as SNHLY and CDR2 as FYNNEI.